This T cell receptor beta chain was identified in a study of shared clonotypes between healthy human individuals. The wider study: Each donor contributed plates that comprised three CD4 naive, three CD4 memory, two CD8 naive and one CD8 memory. Study conclusions and caveats: Generally, estimated richness proved larger in naive subsets than it did in memory subsets. Clonotypes not shared had lower generation probabilities than those common to all four donors.

The CDR3 totals 17 residues. Germline lookup yields CDR1 LGHNA and CDR2 YNFKEQ. The V gene lost 3 bases and the J gene lost 0 bases, with 15 bases spanning the gap. Using immunoSEQ multiplex PCR, the repertoire was profiled, and TCRdb retains in-frame clones only, with some absent. The repertoire holds 2 million to 2.5 million clones, with approximately 90% as singletons. In regard to this clone: Its antigen is unknown.

Sequenced sample: naive CD4+ T cells from PBMCs. Specified subset: CD45RA+ positively selected. The sequence derives from a man between 18 and 35 years old in good health. Some clones in this sample may be carry-over from other donors' samples. The chain joins TRBV4-2 to TRBJ2-4; D remains ambiguous. The CDR3 is CASSQGSAERAKNIQYF. The CDR3, as DNA: TGTGCCAGCAGCCAGGGTTCCGCGGAAAGAGCCAAAAACATTCAGTACTTC.